This T cell receptor beta chain was profiled in a study of long-term antiretroviral therapy in people with HIV. Study-level results: Versus controls, repertoires in people with HIV had narrower CDR3 length ranges. Drawn between the mid-2000s and the late 2010s, the blood was possibly obtained under older ART regimens. Post-ART samples showed increased diversity that remained below transplant donor control levels.

Survey-level resolution applied to immunoSEQ assay v3.0. The method was immunoSEQ multiplex PCR; TCRdb's version includes in-frame clones alone and lacks a portion of them. In the table there are some 30,000 clones, more than 75% of which are singletons. Germline assignment: CDR1 SGHRS and CDR2 YFSETQ. Deletions cut 0 bases from V and 4 bases from J, with 10 bases between. The length of the CDR3 is 15 residues. Comments on this clone: The antigen remains undetermined.

The sequence came from a man aged 50 or older with HIV. The chain recombines TRBV5-1 with TRBJ1-4, with a possible D match to TRBD1 (6 bases). Sequenced material: unsorted PBMCs, taken 2 years after starting antiretroviral therapy. The CDR3 DNA reads as TGCGCCAGCAGCTTGGGGGGGCAGGATAATGAAAAACTGTTTTTT. Protein product: CASSLGGQDNEKLFF.